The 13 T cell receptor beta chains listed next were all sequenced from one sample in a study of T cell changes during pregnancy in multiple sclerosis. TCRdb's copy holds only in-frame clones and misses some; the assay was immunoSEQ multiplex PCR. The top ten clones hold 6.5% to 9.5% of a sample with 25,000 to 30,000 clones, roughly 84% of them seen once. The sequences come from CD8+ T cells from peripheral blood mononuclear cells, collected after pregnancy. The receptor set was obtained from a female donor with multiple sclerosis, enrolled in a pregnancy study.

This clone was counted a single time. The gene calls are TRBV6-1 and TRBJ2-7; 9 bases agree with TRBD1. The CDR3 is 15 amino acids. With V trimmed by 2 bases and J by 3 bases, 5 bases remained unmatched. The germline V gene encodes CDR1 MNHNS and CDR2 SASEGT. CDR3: CASSEWGTGIYEQYF. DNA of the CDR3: TGTGCCAGCAGTGAATGGGGGACAGGGATCTACGAGCAGTACTTC.

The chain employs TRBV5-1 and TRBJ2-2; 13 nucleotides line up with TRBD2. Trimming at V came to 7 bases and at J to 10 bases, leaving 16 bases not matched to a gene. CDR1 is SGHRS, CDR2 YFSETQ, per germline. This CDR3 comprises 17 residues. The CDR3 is CASSTMTSGGPPEELFF. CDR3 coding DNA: TGCGCCAGCTCCACCATGACTAGCGGGGGGCCCCCGGAGGAGCTGTTTTTT.

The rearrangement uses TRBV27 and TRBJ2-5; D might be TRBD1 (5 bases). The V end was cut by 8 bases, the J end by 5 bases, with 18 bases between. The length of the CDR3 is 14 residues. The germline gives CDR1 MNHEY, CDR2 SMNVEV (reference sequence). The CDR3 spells CASVGQGDRETQYF. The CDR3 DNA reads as TGTGCCAGCGTCGGGCAGGGCGATCGGGAGACCCAGTACTTC.

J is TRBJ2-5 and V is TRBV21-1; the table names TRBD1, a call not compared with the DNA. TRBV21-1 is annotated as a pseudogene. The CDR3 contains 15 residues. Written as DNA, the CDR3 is TGTGCCACCTTTAGTTGTGACAGGGGGGCGGAGACCCAGTACTTC. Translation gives CATFSCDRGAETQYF.

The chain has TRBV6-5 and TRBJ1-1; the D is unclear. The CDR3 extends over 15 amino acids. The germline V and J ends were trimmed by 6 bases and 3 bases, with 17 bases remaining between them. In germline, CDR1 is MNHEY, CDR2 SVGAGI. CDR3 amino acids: CASSLQFEGDTEAFF. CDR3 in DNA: TGTGCCAGCAGCCTACAGTTCGAGGGAGACACTGAAGCTTTCTTT.

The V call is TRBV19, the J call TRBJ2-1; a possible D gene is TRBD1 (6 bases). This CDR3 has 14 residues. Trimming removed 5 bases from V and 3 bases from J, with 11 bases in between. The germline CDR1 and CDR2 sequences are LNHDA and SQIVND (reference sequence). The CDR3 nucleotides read TGTGCCAGTAGTGATACAGGGAACTACAATGAGCAGTTCTTC. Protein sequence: CASSDTGNYNEQFF.

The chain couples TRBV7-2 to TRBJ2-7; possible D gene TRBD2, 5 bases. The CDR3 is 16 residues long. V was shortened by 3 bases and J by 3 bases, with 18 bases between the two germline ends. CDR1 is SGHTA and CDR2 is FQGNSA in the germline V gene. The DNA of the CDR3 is TGTGCCAGCAGCTTTGACGCAGCCGAGGGTCGCTACGAGCAGTACTTC. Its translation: CASSFDAAEGRYEQYF.

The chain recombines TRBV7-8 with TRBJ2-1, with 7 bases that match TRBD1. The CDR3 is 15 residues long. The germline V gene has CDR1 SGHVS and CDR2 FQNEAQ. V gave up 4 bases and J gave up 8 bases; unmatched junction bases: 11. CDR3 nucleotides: TGTGCCAGCAGCTCTGACAGGGTAGTATCCGATGAGCAGTTCTTC. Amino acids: CASSSDRVVSDEQFF.

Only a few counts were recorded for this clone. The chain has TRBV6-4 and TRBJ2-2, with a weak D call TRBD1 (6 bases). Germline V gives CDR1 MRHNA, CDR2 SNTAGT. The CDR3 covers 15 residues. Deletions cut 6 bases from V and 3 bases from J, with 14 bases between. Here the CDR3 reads CASSPGSGDTGELFF. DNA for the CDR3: TGTGCCAGCAGCCCAGGGTCAGGGGACACCGGGGAGCTGTTTTTT.

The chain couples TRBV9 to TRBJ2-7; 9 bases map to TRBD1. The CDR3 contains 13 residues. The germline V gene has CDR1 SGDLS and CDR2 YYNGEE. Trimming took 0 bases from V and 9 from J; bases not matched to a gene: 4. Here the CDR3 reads CASSVDTGGGQYF. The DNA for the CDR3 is TGTGCCAGCAGCGTAGACACAGGGGGCGGGCAGTACTTC.

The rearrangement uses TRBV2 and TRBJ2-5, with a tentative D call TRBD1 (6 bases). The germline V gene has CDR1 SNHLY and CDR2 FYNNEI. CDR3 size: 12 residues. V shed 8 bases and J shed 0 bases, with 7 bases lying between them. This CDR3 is CASQGYQETQYF. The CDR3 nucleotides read TGTGCCAGCCAGGGGTACCAAGAGACCCAGTACTTC.

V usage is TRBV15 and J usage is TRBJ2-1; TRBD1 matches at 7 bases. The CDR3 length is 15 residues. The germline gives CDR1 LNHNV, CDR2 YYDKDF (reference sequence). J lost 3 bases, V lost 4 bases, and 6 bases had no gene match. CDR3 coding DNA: TGTGCCACCAGCAAGCCCCGACAGGGCTACAATGAGCAGTTCTTC. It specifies CATSKPRQGYNEQFF.

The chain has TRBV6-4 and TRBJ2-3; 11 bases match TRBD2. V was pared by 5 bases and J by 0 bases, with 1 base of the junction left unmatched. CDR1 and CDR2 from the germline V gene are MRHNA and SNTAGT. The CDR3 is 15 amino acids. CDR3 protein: CASSRTSGSTDTQYF. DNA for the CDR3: TGTGCCAGCAGTCGGACTAGCGGGAGCACAGATACGCAGTATTTT.